This TCR beta chain was identified in a study of post-analysis software for immune sequencing data. Whole-study results and caveats: When compared against controls, multiple sclerosis patients showed significantly lower normalized Chao1 diversity. Five TRBV segments (TRBV5-6, TRBV5-1 and TRBV20-1 among them) occurred more frequently in patients than in controls.

This CDR3 has 15 amino acids. The V end was cut by 0 bases, the J end by 2 bases, with 9 bases between. Germline loops: CDR1 SGHTA, CDR2 FQGNSA. Unique-molecular-identifier-tagged TCR beta cDNA libraries were used. TCRdb called the PCR reads again in MiXCR, with one record for every CDR3 protein. The sample comprises 350,000 to 450,000 distinct CDR3 sequences, about a third of which are singletons, and over 10% rests with the top ten. This clonotype was recorded a few times. Its target is not known. The chain couples TRBV7-2 to TRBJ2-3; D may match TRBD1 or TRBD2 (5 bases each). The source is a girl aged 10 to 17 with multiple sclerosis. The material sequenced was blood. The CDR3 loop reads CASSLAGTPTDTQYF. CDR3 DNA sequence: TGTGCCAGCAGCTTAGCGGGGACCCCCACAGATACGCAGTATTTT.